Below are 25 T cell receptor beta chains sequenced from a single sample in a study of T cells in Graves' hyperthyroidism and ophthalmopathy. RNA transcripts yielded amplified TCR beta CDR3 regions. Carried out on the TCR CDR3, a first-round RT-PCR used the HTBI primer set. TCRdb reprocessed the multiplex PCR reads via MiXCR and lists one record per CDR3 protein. Of hundreds of thousands of distinct CDR3 sequences listed, about 20% are singletons. Sequencing was done on a sample of blood. These receptors originate from a man aged 35-49 years with Graves' ophthalmopathy.

This clonotype showed up just once. An end of the junction differs from the germline gene, which may be a read error. The V call is TRBV11-1, the J call TRBJ2-7; D is unresolved. The CDR3 extends over 15 amino acids. The germline CDR1 and CDR2 sequences are SGHAT and FQDESV (reference sequence). DNA for the CDR3: TGTGCCAGCAGCTTAGAAGTGGGCACTTCCTACGAGCAGTGCTTC. Encoded protein: CASSLEVGTSYEQCF.

The chain combines TRBV20-1 with TRBJ1-1; D gene unclear. The V gene lost 2 bases and the J gene lost 6 bases, with 16 bases spanning the gap. CDR1 is DFQATT, CDR2 SNEGSKA, per germline (reference sequence). The CDR3 runs to 14 residues. The CDR3 region is CSARQPATGPEAFF. The CDR3 region has the DNA TGCAGTGCTAGACAACCCGCCACCGGGCCTGAAGCTTTCTTT.

This clonotype was found a few times. V is TRBV6-5 and J is TRBJ1-1; 8 nucleotides agree with TRBD1. CDR1 and CDR2 (germline): MNHEY, SVGAGI. V was clipped by 2 bases and J by 4 bases; unmatched bases: 12. This CDR3 has 17 residues. The CDR3 reads CASSYGQGPMMGTEAFF. The CDR3 region has the DNA TGTGCCAGCAGTTACGGACAGGGACCTATGATGGGCACTGAAGCTTTCTTT.

This clonotype was counted between two and nine times. The V and J genes are TRBV5-1 and TRBJ2-2, with TRBD2 matching 10 bases. The germline CDR1 and CDR2 sequences are SGHRS and YFSETQ. Trimming cost V 4 bases and J 7 bases; bases outside gene matches: 4. The CDR3 is 14 amino acids. CDR3 nucleotides: TGCGCCAGCAGCGGGGGACTAGCGATCGGGGAGCTGTTTTTT. Translated: CASSGGLAIGELFF.

This clonotype showed up just once. V usage is TRBV30 and J usage is TRBJ2-2; TRBD2 is a possible D gene (5 bases). This CDR3 comprises 12 residues. The ends were cut back, 2 bases at V and 8 bases at J, with 9 bases in the middle. Germline CDR1 is GTSNPN and CDR2 is SVGIG (reference sequence). CDR3 sequence (DNA): TGTGCCTGGAGTTTGGGCGGGGGGGAGCTGTTTTTT. Its translation: CAWSLGGGELFF.

This sequence joins TRBV30 and TRBJ2-3; 9 nucleotides agree with TRBD1. V shed 4 bases and J 4 bases; nucleotides not matched to a gene: 9. The CDR3 totals 15 residues. Germline V gene lookup returns CDR1 GTSNPN and CDR2 SVGIG (reference sequence). The CDR3 loop reads CAWTGGQGGADTQYF. In nucleotides, the CDR3 is TGTGCCTGGACGGGGGGACAGGGAGGAGCAGATACGCAGTATTTT.

This chain uses TRBV20-1 with TRBJ1-2, with 7 bases identical to TRBD1. The V gene's germline CDR1 is DFQATT and CDR2 SNEGSKA (reference sequence). Losses at the gene ends were 0 bases for V and 6 bases for J; bases not matched to a gene: 10. The CDR3 sequence is 15 residues long. CDR3 residues: CSARDPQGGRHGYTF. CDR3 DNA: TGCAGTGCTAGAGATCCCCAGGGGGGGCGGCATGGCTACACCTTC.

The chain combines TRBV7-9 with TRBJ1-6; D not certain. The germline CDR1 and CDR2 sequences are SEHNR and FQNEAQ (reference sequence). Between the trimmed V and J ends, which lost 6 bases and 8 bases, there was a span of 11 bases. The CDR3 loop spans 13 amino acids. The CDR3 here is CASSPPEDSPLHF. Written as DNA, the CDR3 is TGTGCCAGCAGTCCCCCAGAGGATTCACCCCTCCACTTT.

This clonotype was seen more than once but under ten times. The V gene is TRBV5-1, the J gene TRBJ1-5, with D possibly matching TRBD1 (6 bases). Trimming left V 2 bases short and J 7 bases short, with 13 bases between. The CDR3 runs to 14 residues. Germline V gene sequence: CDR1 SGHRS, CDR2 YFSETQ. The CDR3: CASSFMGGRQPQHF. The CDR3 DNA reads TGCGCCAGCAGCTTTATGGGGGGCCGGCAGCCCCAGCATTTT.

Remarks on this clonotype: A clone one base away is much larger, so this may be a read error. The CDR3 reads CASSPPNWGTQYF. The DNA for the CDR3 is TGTGCCAGCAGCCCTCCGAATTGGGGGACCCAGTACTTC. This chain links TRBV7-2 with TRBJ2-5; no firm D call. V lost 5 bases and J lost 7, with 14 bases in between. The CDR3 is made up of 13 amino acids. In germline, CDR1 is SGHTA, CDR2 FQGNSA.

In its sample, this clonotype was seen many times. J is TRBJ2-7 and V is TRBV3-1; D is ambiguous. CDR1 and CDR2 from the germline V gene are LGHDT and YNNKEL (reference sequence). The germline V and J ends were trimmed by 1 base and 0 bases, with 4 bases remaining between them. The length of the CDR3 is 13 residues. This chain's CDR3 is CASSQALSYEQYF. The CDR3, as DNA: TGTGCCAGCAGCCAAGCCCTCTCCTACGAGCAGTACTTC.

The chain employs TRBV9 and TRBJ1-1; D may be TRBD1 (5 bases). Germline CDR1 reads SGDLS; CDR2 reads YYNGEE. Trimming left V 0 bases short and J 6 bases short, with 9 bases between. The CDR3 length is 13 residues. The CDR3 loop reads CASSVVSGPEAFF. In DNA, the CDR3 is TGTGCCAGCAGCGTAGTATCGGGGCCTGAAGCTTTCTTT.

This clonotype was detected only a few times. The J gene is TRBJ2-7, the V gene TRBV7-2; the D is unclear. The CDR3 has 16 residues. The germline gives CDR1 SGHTA, CDR2 FQGNSA. Between the trimmed V and J ends, which lost 5 bases and 1 base, there was a span of 18 bases. The CDR3 region has the DNA TGTGCCAGCAGCGCCCCCGGACGGATTCGTTCCTACGAGCAGTACTTC. Its protein product is CASSAPGRIRSYEQYF. Full variable domain (outside the CDR3, taken from reference TRBV7-2 and TRBJ2-7): GAGVSQSPSNKVTEKGKDVELRCDPISGHTALYWYRQSLGQGLEFLIYFQGNSAPDKSGLPSDRFSAERTGGSVSTLTIQRTQQEDSAVYLCASSAPGRIRSYEQYFGPGTRLTVT.

This clonotype has at least ten counts. The rearrangement uses TRBV10-3 and TRBJ2-1; tentatively, D is TRBD1 (5 bases). CDR3 length equals 17 residues. Deletions cut 3 bases from V and 7 bases from J, with 22 bases between. From germline, CDR1 is ENHRY and CDR2 SYGVKD. CDR3 region: CAISEDAGLAITNEQFF. The CDR3, as DNA: TGTGCCATCAGTGAAGATGCAGGGTTAGCCATTACAAATGAGCAGTTCTTC.

This clonotype was detected ten times or more. This rearrangement joins TRBV29-1 to TRBJ2-6; no definite D call. V lost 5 bases, J lost 0 bases, and 8 bases lay in between. Germline loops: CDR1 SQVTM, CDR2 ANQGSEA. CDR3 length: 14 residues. This CDR3 is CSVSGSSGANVLTF. The CDR3, as DNA: TGCAGCGTTTCAGGCTCCTCTGGGGCCAACGTCCTGACTTTC.

This clonotype was observed a few times. V is TRBV7-2 and J is TRBJ2-4; D uncertain. The V gene lost 4 bases and the J gene lost 5 bases, with 12 bases spanning the gap. Germline CDR1 SGHTA, CDR2 FQGNSA. The CDR3 spans 14 residues. In DNA form, the CDR3 reads TGTGCCAGCAGCTCGCTCTTTGGGGAAAACATTCAGTACTTC. Protein sequence: CASSSLFGENIQYF.

The chain links TRBV11-2 to TRBJ1-6, with D possibly TRBD1 on 6 matching bases. Germline assignment: CDR1 SGHAT and CDR2 FQNNGV. The V gene lost 2 bases and the J gene lost 13 bases, with 18 bases spanning the gap. The CDR3 consists of 15 residues. CDR3 coding DNA: TGTGCCAGCAGCTTAAGTCGGCTAAGGGGGTACCCCCTCCACTTT. Amino acids: CASSLSRLRGYPLHF.

For this clonotype: Since a much larger clone is just one base distant, this may be a read error. V gene TRBV12-3 or TRBV12-4 combines with J gene TRBJ2-7; TRBD2 aligns across 7 bases. The V segment lost 6 bases and the J segment 2 bases; nucleotides outside the gene matches: 10. The CDR3 spans 15 residues. The CDR3 spells CASRVRLAAPYEQYF. The CDR3 coding sequence is TGTGCCAGCAGGGTTAGGCTAGCGGCCCCCTACGAGCAGTACTTC.

The chain carries TRBV12-5 and TRBJ2-1; D perhaps matches TRBD1 (6 bases). This CDR3 has 14 residues. Germline V gene sequence: CDR1 LGHNT, CDR2 FRNRAP. Trimming took 4 bases from V and 10 from J, leaving 17 bases between them. The CDR3 reads CASGSRQVPQEQFF. CDR3 bases: TGTGCTAGTGGTTCTAGACAGGTCCCCCAGGAGCAGTTCTTC.

V is TRBV3-1 and J is TRBJ2-1, with D perhaps TRBD1 or TRBD2 (5 bases each). Germline CDR1 is LGHDT and CDR2 is YNNKEL (reference sequence). Between the trimmed V and J ends, which lost 3 bases and 3 bases, there was a span of 12 bases. The CDR3 length is 15 residues. CDR3: CASSHPGTHYNEQFF. DNA for the CDR3: TGTGCCAGCAGCCACCCCGGGACGCACTACAATGAGCAGTTCTTC.

This clonotype showed up just a few times. The J gene is TRBJ2-7, the V gene TRBV20-1, with D possibly being TRBD2 (5 bases). This CDR3 is 16 amino acids long. Looked up from germline, CDR1 is DFQATT and CDR2 is SNEGSKA (reference sequence). V gave up 0 bases and J gave up 4 bases, with 19 bases separating them. CDR3 protein: CSARDPALPDYYEQYF. The CDR3, as DNA: TGCAGTGCTAGAGATCCGGCATTACCCGACTATTACGAGCAGTACTTC.

V usage is TRBV20-1 and J usage is TRBJ1-1; 8 nucleotides match TRBD1. Germline CDR1 reads DFQATT; CDR2 reads SNEGSKA (reference sequence). CDR3 length equals 14 residues. J gave up 3 bases and V 0 bases, and 3 bases lay outside the gene matches. CDR3 in amino acids: CSARELQGDTEAFF. The CDR3 DNA sequence: TGCAGTGCTAGAGAACTACAGGGGGACACTGAAGCTTTCTTT.

DNA for the CDR3: TGTGCCAGCAGTCTCCGAAGTAACACTGAAGCTTTCTTT. Encoded protein: CASSLRSNTEAFF. The gene calls are TRBV6-1 and TRBJ1-1; D is undetermined. Trimming cost V 5 bases and J 2 bases, with 9 bases left between them. The CDR3 covers 13 residues. Germline V gene data show CDR1 as MNHNS and CDR2 as SASEGT.

This clonotype has a count of ten or more. The chain recombines TRBV15 with TRBJ1-2; the match to TRBD1 covers 7 bases. The CDR3 consists of 17 residues. From germline, CDR1 is LNHNV and CDR2 YYDKDF (reference sequence). V shed 1 base, J shed 5 bases, and the junction held 13 bases outside the gene matches. The CDR3 protein is CATSRGLGGELKYGYTF. The CDR3 coding sequence is TGTGCCACCAGCAGAGGATTAGGGGGCGAGTTAAAGTATGGCTACACCTTC.

The chain carries TRBV5-1 and TRBJ1-5; possibly TRBD1 for D (5 bases). The ends were cut back, 1 base at V and 7 bases at J, with 9 bases in the middle. From germline, CDR1 is SGHRS and CDR2 YFSETQ. The CDR3 is 13 residues long. This CDR3 is CASSLLGGQPQHF. The CDR3 bases are TGCGCCAGCAGCTTGCTCGGGGGACAGCCCCAGCATTTT.